This is a list of T cell receptor beta chains from one sample in a study of cytomegalovirus exposure and HLA in healthy donors. Sequencing was performed with immunoSEQ multiplex PCR; in TCRdb, only in-frame clones are kept and a portion is missing. The sample records 150,000 to 200,000 clones, 76% being singletons. Sequencing was carried out using PBMCs. The source is a man aged 18 to 35 in good health and CMV-seronegative. Each CDR3 is given without its conserved first and last residue. Rows may omit the clone size; those that give it use once, few, many or a size class.

J | size | V | CDR3
TRBJ1-2 | few | TRBV10-3 | AISESARDSVGYT
TRBJ2-7 | - | TRBV11-2 | ASSPDSGSSYEQY
TRBJ1-2 | - | TRBV29-1 | SVERESRGYT
TRBJ2-7 | few | TRBV5-5 | ASSPGTMGSYEQY
TRBJ1-4 | - | TRBV2 | ASSADRAGGKLF
TRBJ2-2 | - | TRBV6-5 | ASSYSRLGLGAELF
TRBJ2-1 | - | TRBV30 | AWSFGGGRSSYNEQF
TRBJ2-5 | - | TRBV27 | ASTWNLAGKPGEQY
TRBJ2-5 | few | TRBV6-1 | ASSEMLGPGETQY
TRBJ1-3 | once | TRBV30 | AWSVLSGGGNTIY
TRBJ1-2 | - | TRBV7-5 | ARSPQAQQGWYGYT
TRBJ2-5 | - | TRBV27 | ASSFLAGFQETQY
TRBJ2-7 | few | TRBV9 | ASSVRVGAGAYEQY
TRBJ1-2 | once | TRBV5-1 | ASSLDRVDSYGYT
TRBJ1-4 | once | TRBV5-1 | ASSLFPMEKLF
TRBJ1-2 | - | TRBV19 | ASRNRPANYGYT
TRBJ1-1 | - | TRBV6-1 | ASSKGRGANTEAF
TRBJ2-7 | once | TRBV19 | ASRPGGGSYEQY
TRBJ2-7 | - | TRBV27 | ASSSYEAYEQY
TRBJ2-1 | - | TRBV27 | ASSLAGVDEQF
TRBJ2-1 | - | TRBV5-6 | ASSLGLVGGGPGEQF
TRBJ1-5 | few | TRBV6-1 | ASSFTGDNQPQH
TRBJ1-5 | - | TRBV29-1 | SVGREGQPQH
TRBJ2-5 | - | TRBV10-3 | AIGATSGGGETQY
TRBJ2-7 | - | TRBV27 | ASGGLGAGGGISYEQY
TRBJ1-4 | - | TRBV6-7 | ASNREFEKLF
TRBJ2-7 | - | TRBV2 | ASRELANFPSCEQY
TRBJ1-2 | - | TRBV30 | AWSIGGGDYGYT
TRBJ2-5 | few | TRBV28 | ASSPRETQY
TRBJ2-2 | - | TRBV29-1 | SVEVQLGELF
TRBJ2-5 | - | TRBV9 | ASSGHGGETQY
TRBJ1-2 | - | TRBV5-4 | ASSSPTGSYGYT
TRBJ2-2 | - | TRBV10-1 | ASGLADTGELF